This is a list of T cell receptor beta chains from one sample in a study of monozygotic twins with inflammatory bowel disease. TCRdb re-called the 5' RACE reads and gives one entry per CDR3 protein, without DNA. The sample yields about 130,000 distinct CDR3 sequences, of which the top ten take up more than 0.95%. Input material: blood. The receptor set was obtained from a human donor with ulcerative colitis or Crohn's disease, or a healthy co-twin of an affected twin (not recorded which). CDR3s include the opening cysteine and the closing phenylalanine or tryptophan. Each record gives: V gene, J gene, CDR3 protein.

v_call: TRBV9
j_call: TRBJ2-6
cdr3_aa: CASSTTGAGANVLTF

v_call: TRBV5-5
j_call: TRBJ1-2
cdr3_aa: CASSLESYGYTF

v_call: TRBV7-3
j_call: TRBJ2-1
cdr3_aa: CASSPGLAGAQEQFF

v_call: TRBV12-3/TRBV12-4
j_call: TRBJ1-6
cdr3_aa: CASSVSRASPLHF

v_call: TRBV28
j_call: TRBJ2-7
cdr3_aa: CASNLPLYEQYF

v_call: TRBV19
j_call: TRBJ2-1
cdr3_aa: CASSIRGALDNEQFF

v_call: TRBV15
j_call: TRBJ1-6
cdr3_aa: CATSRAFRASSYNSPLHF

v_call: TRBV29-1
j_call: TRBJ2-5
cdr3_aa: CSVDNWRESDLQETQYF

v_call: TRBV6-5
j_call: TRBJ2-3
cdr3_aa: CASTNFTDTQYF

v_call: TRBV28
j_call: TRBJ2-3
cdr3_aa: CASSLTGTGGTDTQYF

v_call: TRBV7-9
j_call: TRBJ1-4
cdr3_aa: CASSLSGEKLFF

v_call: TRBV20-1
j_call: TRBJ2-7
cdr3_aa: CSAPGLAGGRSSYEQYF

v_call: TRBV19
j_call: TRBJ2-7
cdr3_aa: CASSTLHGQGEPYVQYF

v_call: TRBV29-1
j_call: TRBJ2-1
cdr3_aa: CSVGFLAGVLTEQFF

v_call: TRBV16
j_call: TRBJ1-4
cdr3_aa: CASSPKRVNEKLFF

v_call: TRBV2
j_call: TRBJ2-7
cdr3_aa: CASRRLETSRSYEQYF

v_call: TRBV12-3/TRBV12-4
j_call: TRBJ1-1
cdr3_aa: CASSFLRGGTEAFF

v_call: TRBV28
j_call: TRBJ1-1
cdr3_aa: CASSFDRGLEAFF

v_call: TRBV4-1
j_call: TRBJ1-5
cdr3_aa: CASSQVQGIGNQPQHF

v_call: TRBV12-3/TRBV12-4
j_call: TRBJ2-1
cdr3_aa: CASRTSGSYEQFF

v_call: TRBV18
j_call: TRBJ1-1
cdr3_aa: CASSTSGRGEAFF

v_call: TRBV6-5
j_call: TRBJ2-1
cdr3_aa: CASHGAGFNEQFF

v_call: TRBV11-2
j_call: TRBJ1-2
cdr3_aa: CASSSEGDGYTF

v_call: TRBV19
j_call: TRBJ2-1
cdr3_aa: CASNPGRSPGRQFF

v_call: TRBV19
j_call: TRBJ1-2
cdr3_aa: CATGTGVLYGYTF

v_call: TRBV6-2/TRBV6-3
j_call: TRBJ2-5
cdr3_aa: CASRESGRGETQYF

v_call: TRBV7-8
j_call: TRBJ2-3
cdr3_aa: CASSENRDRATDTQYF

v_call: TRBV7-2
j_call: TRBJ2-7
cdr3_aa: CASSPTHSRIFSYEQYF

v_call: TRBV5-1
j_call: TRBJ1-1
cdr3_aa: CASSLGRDGTEAFF

v_call: TRBV20-1
j_call: TRBJ1-2
cdr3_aa: CSARAGQGYGYTF

v_call: TRBV28
j_call: TRBJ1-1
cdr3_aa: CASSSNSGLLNTEAFF

v_call: TRBV5-1
j_call: TRBJ2-7
cdr3_aa: CASSSDGTASYEQYF

v_call: TRBV20-1
j_call: TRBJ2-7
cdr3_aa: CSARAGQTVSEQYF

v_call: TRBV7-8
j_call: TRBJ1-5
cdr3_aa: CASSPGAGNQPQHF

v_call: TRBV18
j_call: TRBJ2-2
cdr3_aa: CASSPTSRLSNTGELFF